One sample yielded the 16 T cell receptor beta chains listed below, sequenced in a study of T-cell memory formation after mild COVID-19. TCRdb recomputed calls from the 5' RACE reads with MiXCR, one row per CDR3 protein. The sample records about 270,000 distinct CDR3 sequences, around 15% being singletons. The sample consisted of PBMCs or a T cell subset sorted from them (not recorded which). The receptors come from a man younger than 30 who had mild COVID-19 (a few samples of this study predate the infection). Cell type and time point are not known.

This clonotype occurred a few times. The chain carries TRBV20-1 and TRBJ1-5; D may be TRBD1 (5 bases). V was cut by 0 bases and J by 9 bases, with 12 bases left in between. The CDR3 runs to 13 residues. Per the germline V gene, CDR1 is DFQATT and CDR2 is SNEGSKA (reference sequence). This CDR3 is CSARDWGDRPQHF. For the CDR3, the DNA is TGCAGTGCTAGAGATTGGGGGGATCGGCCCCAGCATTTT.

A few counts support this clonotype. The J gene is TRBJ2-2, the V gene TRBV28, with TRBD1 matching over 9 bases. The CDR3 is made up of 17 amino acids. J was trimmed by 4 bases and V by 8 bases; bases with no gene match: 14. The germline gives CDR1 MDHEN, CDR2 SYDVKM. The CDR3 nucleotides are TGTGCCAGCTCGCGACTTACAGGGGGCGGAGGCACCGGGGAGCTGTTTTTT. Translation: CASSRLTGGGGTGELFF.

This clonotype was recorded many times. The chain recombines TRBV7-9 with TRBJ2-7; D not certain. Between the trimmed V and J ends, which lost 5 bases and 2 bases, there was a span of 10 bases. Germline V gene data show CDR1 as SEHNR and CDR2 as FQNEAQ (reference sequence). This CDR3 spans 13 amino acids. Here the CDR3 reads CASSPASAYEQYF. The CDR3 DNA reads TGTGCCAGCAGCCCCGCCTCAGCCTACGAGCAGTACTTC.

There are a few counts of this clonotype. V and J are TRBV7-2 and TRBJ2-1; TRBD2 matches 11 bases. The CDR3 consists of 23 residues. The V and J ends lost 7 bases and 0 bases, in that order; junction bases with no gene match: 26. The germline CDR1 and CDR2 sequences are SGHTA and FQGNSA. The CDR3 loop is CASTRPQAGVTSGGRFSYNEQFF. The CDR3 region has the DNA TGTGCCAGCACAAGGCCCCAGGCAGGAGTTACTAGCGGGGGTCGCTTCTCCTACAATGAGCAGTTCTTC.

This clonotype came up a few times. V usage is TRBV6-5 and J usage is TRBJ1-1; no reliable D call. The germline V gene encodes CDR1 MNHEY and CDR2 SVGAGI. The CDR3 contains 17 residues. V was clipped by 0 bases and J by 0 bases, with 14 bases between them. The DNA for the CDR3 is TGTGCCAGCAGTTACTCGAACCTTAAGTTCATGAACACTGAAGCTTTCTTT. The encoded protein is CASSYSNLKFMNTEAFF.

J is TRBJ1-5 and V is TRBV6-2 or TRBV6-3; tentatively, D is TRBD1 (6 bases). Trimming took 5 bases from V and 6 from J, leaving 14 bases between them. This CDR3 contains 14 residues. Per germline, CDR1 MNHEY and CDR2 SVGEGT. Written as DNA, the CDR3 is TGTGCCAGCAGTCGAAGGGGGTCGGGTCAGCCCCAGCATTTT. The encoded protein is CASSRRGSGQPQHF.

The rearrangement uses TRBV7-9 and TRBJ1-1; D is perhaps TRBD1 (6 bases). The CDR3 totals 14 residues. V lost 2 bases, J lost 4 bases, and 11 bases lay in between. Germline V gene data show CDR1 as SEHNR and CDR2 as FQNEAQ (reference sequence). The CDR3 loop reads CASSLKGVGTEAFF. The CDR3, as DNA: TGTGCCAGCAGCTTAAAGGGGGTTGGCACTGAAGCTTTCTTT. Full variable domain (rest looked up from reference TRBV7-9 and TRBJ1-1): DTGVSQNPRHKITKRGQNVTFRCDPISEHNRLYWYRQTLGQGPEFLTYFQNEAQLEKSRLLSDRFSAERPKGSFSTLEIQRTEQGDSAMYLCASSLKGVGTEAFFGQGTRLTVV.

This clonotype was recorded a few times. This chain uses TRBV12-3 or TRBV12-4 with TRBJ2-3, with D perhaps matching TRBD2 (6 bases). This CDR3 spans 15 amino acids. The germline V and J ends were trimmed by 5 bases and 2 bases, with 14 bases remaining between them. The CDR3 region has the DNA TGTGCCAGCAGTCCTGGGGGGTCTGACACAGATACGCAGTATTTT. Translating it yields CASSPGGSDTDTQYF.

The V gene is TRBV7-2, the J gene TRBJ2-5, with D uncertain. The CDR3 covers 14 residues. Looked up from germline, CDR1 is SGHTA and CDR2 is FQGNSA. Trimming stripped 2 bases from V and 4 bases from J, with 11 bases between. In nucleotides, the CDR3 is TGTGCCAGCAGCTTATCGGTCGCTCGAGAGACCCAGTACTTC. It specifies CASSLSVARETQYF.

The chain is built from TRBV10-2 and TRBJ2-7, with 9 positions matching TRBD1. There are 14 residues in the CDR3. V gave up 6 bases and J gave up 2 bases; unmatched junction bases: 5. CDR1 and CDR2 from the germline V gene are WSHSY and SAAADI. CDR3 sequence (DNA): TGCGCCAGCAGGGCGGGACAGGGCACCTACGAGCAGTACTTC. Translated, it gives CASRAGQGTYEQYF.

The chain uses TRBV11-2 and TRBJ2-7; 7 bases line up with TRBD1. Germline-derived CDR1 and CDR2 are SGHAT and FQNNGV. V dropped 2 bases and J dropped 0; count of bases not matched to a gene: 7. The CDR3 spans 16 residues. The CDR3: CASSLRQGWSSYEQYF. The CDR3 coding sequence is TGTGCCAGCAGCTTACGACAGGGATGGAGCTCCTACGAGCAGTACTTC. Full variable domain (outside the CDR3, taken from reference TRBV11-2 and TRBJ2-7): EAGVAQSPRYKIIEKRQSVAFWCNPISGHATLYWYQQILGQGPKLLIQFQNNGVVDDSQLPKDRFSAERLKGVDSTLKIQPAKLEDSAVYLCASSLRQGWSSYEQYFGPGTRLTVT.

This clonotype was seen a few times. V and J are TRBV18 and TRBJ2-7, with TRBD1 as a possible D gene (5 bases). The V end was cut by 4 bases, the J end by 1 base, with 17 bases between. The CDR3 has 16 residues. Germline CDR1 is KGHSH and CDR2 is LQKENI. The CDR3 spells CASSRMRYRRSYEQYV. The CDR3 DNA reads TGTGCCAGCTCACGAATGCGGTACAGGAGATCCTACGAGCAGTACGTC.

V and J are TRBV5-1 and TRBJ2-3; D could derive from TRBD1 or TRBD2 (5 bases each). V lost 0 bases and J lost 4, with 12 bases in between. CDR1 SGHRS and CDR2 YFSETQ come from the germline V gene. This CDR3 is built from 15 residues. The CDR3 sequence: CASSLGDLGADTQYF. The CDR3 bases are TGCGCCAGCAGCTTGGGGGACCTAGGCGCAGATACGCAGTATTTT.

This clonotype was detected only a few times. Because the CDR3 is missing its conserved closing phenylalanine or tryptophan, this is likely a read error. The chain is built from TRBV6-1 and TRBJ1-6; TRBD1 might be the D (6 bases). The CDR3 contains 15 residues. The V gene lost 5 bases and the J gene lost 10 bases, with 18 bases spanning the gap. Germline V gene lookup returns CDR1 MNHNS and CDR2 SASEGT. DNA for the CDR3: TGTGCCAGCAGTAGGGGGGGTACGGCAAGATCACCCCTCCACTTG. It is translated as CASSRGGTARSPLHL.

The table lists this clonotype with a few counts. The chain couples TRBV20-1 to TRBJ2-7, with 12 bases matching TRBD1. V lost 6 bases to trimming and J lost 7 bases; unmatched junction nucleotides: 10. This CDR3 is built from 14 residues. CDR1 and CDR2 (germline): DFQATT, SNEGSKA (reference sequence). This CDR3 reads CSAYPGQGAREQYV. CDR3 coding DNA: TGCAGTGCGTATCCGGGACAGGGGGCTCGGGAGCAGTACGTC.

The sample holds many counts of this clonotype. The chain is built from TRBV12-3 or TRBV12-4 and TRBJ2-1; 7 bases align to TRBD2. The V and J ends lost 10 bases and 4 bases, in that order; junction bases with no gene match: 4. This CDR3 has 12 residues. Written as DNA, the CDR3 is TGTGCCACCATCGGGGGGTACAATGAGCAGTTCTTC. It is translated as CATIGGYNEQFF.